A single sample gave rise to the 13 T cell receptor beta chains below, sequenced in a study of beta chain features in type 1 diabetes. Whole-study findings and limits: Researchers report that Type 1 diabetes patients had moderately but significantly shorter TCRB CDR3s across all four CD4+ subsets.

These TCRs' antigens remain unknown. As every portion of the isolated RNA was reverse transcribed, the sequencing read expressed TCRB transcripts. Sequencing used immunoSEQ multiplex PCR; TCRdb keeps in-frame clones, though not all of them. The sample carries a few hundred thousand clones, around 13% recorded once. The sample comprised naive CD4+ T cells from blood. Source of these receptors: a woman aged 18-30 years with type 1 diabetes.

This clone was counted between two and nine times. A junction end diverges from the germline sequence, so it may reflect a read error. This chain links TRBV7-8 with TRBJ2-7, with 12 nucleotides matching TRBD2. Germline CDR1 and CDR2: SGHVS and FQNEAQ. The CDR3 is 15 residues long. The CDR3 reads CASSLATSGGYEQYF. CDR3 in DNA: TGTGCCAGCAGCCTAGCGACTAGCGGGGGCTACGAGCAGTACTTC.

This clone was seen a handful of times. The chain recombines TRBV4-3 with TRBJ1-1; unclear D gene. The CDR3 extends over 14 amino acids. CDR1 is LGHNA, CDR2 YSLEER, per germline. V lost 5 bases, J lost 0 bases, and 10 bases lay in between. The CDR3 loop is CASSAGNMNTEAFF. The CDR3 DNA follows: TGCGCCAGCAGCGCGGGGAATATGAACACTGAAGCTTTCTTT.

The J gene is TRBJ2-2, the V gene TRBV19, with TRBD1 matching over 9 bases. Trimming cost V 8 bases and J 5 bases; bases outside gene matches: 6. This CDR3 has 14 residues. Germline V lookup: CDR1 LNHDA, CDR2 SQIVND (reference sequence). The CDR3 is CASLDRGDTGELFF. CDR3 DNA: TGTGCCAGTCTGGACAGGGGTGATACCGGGGAGCTGTTTTTT.

The CDR3 here is CASSQRDRGRETQYF. In DNA form, the CDR3 reads TGTGCCAGCAGCCAGAGGGACAGGGGGCGAGAGACCCAGTACTTC. The V call is TRBV14, the J call TRBJ2-5; 12 nucleotides line up with TRBD1. The V segment lost 3 bases and the J segment 4 bases; nucleotides outside the gene matches: 3. The CDR3 is 15 amino acids. The germline V gene has CDR1 SGHDN and CDR2 FVKESK. The variable domain in full, completed from reference TRBV14 and TRBJ2-5, reads EAGVTQFPSHSVIEKGQTVTLRCDPISGHDNLYWYRRVMGKEIKFLLHFVKESKQDESGMPNNRFLAERTGGTYSTLKVQPAELEDSGVYFCASSQRDRGRETQYFGPGTRLLVL.

The chain employs TRBV5-1 and TRBJ2-7; D unclear. With 0 bases removed from V and 1 base from J, the gap between germline ends came to 11 bases. The germline CDR1 and CDR2 sequences are SGHRS and YFSETQ. The CDR3 is made up of 15 amino acids. The CDR3 is CASSLVVSGSYEQYF. In DNA, the CDR3 is TGCGCCAGCAGCTTGGTGGTTTCAGGATCCTACGAGCAGTACTTC.

This clone was counted between two and nine times. The gene calls are TRBV18 and TRBJ2-5; D is ambiguous. V lost 5 bases, J lost 2 bases, and 6 bases lay in between. CDR1 KGHSH and CDR2 LQKENI come from the germline V gene. The CDR3 has 12 residues. The CDR3 loop is CASSTNQETQYF. The CDR3, as DNA: TGTGCCAGCTCAACTAATCAAGAGACCCAGTACTTC.

This chain links TRBV4-2 with TRBJ2-5; TRBD2 matches at 8 bases. This CDR3 comprises 13 residues. Germline CDR1 LGHNA, CDR2 YNFKEQ. Trimming took 8 bases from V and 6 from J; bases not matched to a gene: 8. The CDR3: CASASGGLKTQYF. The CDR3 DNA follows: TGTGCCAGCGCAAGCGGGGGATTGAAGACCCAGTACTTC.

This clone has only a few counts. The chain carries TRBV7-9 and TRBJ2-1, with D perhaps TRBD2 (5 bases). Germline loops: CDR1 SEHNR, CDR2 FQNEAQ (reference sequence). The ends were cut back, 4 bases at V and 8 bases at J, with 18 bases in the middle. The CDR3 loop spans 15 amino acids. CDR3 protein: CASSSWKREFDEQFF. DNA for the CDR3: TGTGCCAGCAGCTCTTGGAAGAGGGAGTTCGATGAGCAGTTCTTC. The full variable domain, completed using reference TRBV7-9 and TRBJ2-1, is DTGVSQNPRHKITKRGQNVTFRCDPISEHNRLYWYRQTLGQGPEFLTYFQNEAQLEKSRLLSDRFSAERPKGSFSTLEIQRTEQGDSAMYLCASSSWKREFDEQFFGPGTRLTVL.

V is TRBV10-3 and J is TRBJ2-3; tentatively, D is TRBD2 (5 bases). The CDR3 extends over 14 amino acids. Trimming cost V 6 bases and J 3 bases, with 13 bases left between them. Per germline, CDR1 ENHRY and CDR2 SYGVKD. CDR3 nucleotides: TGTGCCATCAGCGGAGGAAGCCCAACAGATACGCAGTATTTT. Amino acid sequence: CAISGGSPTDTQYF.

This clone was seen a handful of times. This chain connects TRBV7-3 to TRBJ2-5, with 14 bases identical to TRBD2. The germline gives CDR1 SGHTA, CDR2 FQGTGA. The CDR3 sequence is 16 residues long. V shed 5 bases, J shed 5 bases, and the junction held 7 bases outside the gene matches. CDR3 DNA sequence: TGTGCCAGCAGCCCAGGGACTAGCGGGAGTTGGGAGACCCAGTACTTC. Amino acids: CASSPGTSGSWETQYF. Filled out from reference TRBV7-3 and TRBJ2-5, the complete variable domain reads GAGVSQTPSNKVTEKGKYVELRCDPISGHTALYWYRQSLGQGPEFLIYFQGTGAADDSGLPNDRFFAVRPEGSVSTLKIQRTERGDSAVYLCASSPGTSGSWETQYFGPGTRLLVL.

This clone was seen a few times. The rearrangement links TRBV5-4 to TRBJ1-2; D gene unclear. V was cut by 4 bases and J by 6 bases, with 22 bases left in between. The germline gives CDR1 SGHNT, CDR2 YYREEE (reference sequence). The CDR3 has 16 residues. CDR3 DNA sequence: TGTGCCAGCAGCCCCCTTGGCCCTCGGAGGGTAGATGGCTACACCTTC. Translation gives CASSPLGPRRVDGYTF.

V gene TRBV11-3 combines with J gene TRBJ2-1; 7 bases match TRBD1. This CDR3 has 14 amino acids. From germline, CDR1 is SGHNT and CDR2 YENEEA. V shed 5 bases and J 5 bases; nucleotides not matched to a gene: 6. The CDR3 coding sequence is TGTGCCAGCAGCACGCCGACAGGGAACAATGAGCAGTTCTTC. This translates into CASSTPTGNNEQFF.

This clone turned up a few times. The rearrangement uses TRBV4-3 and TRBJ1-5; maybe TRBD1 (5 bases). Trimming removed 9 bases from V and 5 bases from J, with 14 bases in between. Per the germline V gene, CDR1 is LGHNA and CDR2 is YSLEER. The CDR3 runs 13 residues. CDR3 protein: CARETEPDQPQHF. The DNA of the CDR3 is TGCGCCAGGGAGACAGAACCCGATCAGCCCCAGCATTTT.